This TCR beta chain was profiled in a study of cytomegalovirus exposure and HLA in healthy donors (dated by TCRdb to the late 2010s). As for the study more broadly: An earlier analysis of roughly 500 of the donors reported 250 to 350 Gb of sequence data and roughly 110 million unique TCR beta sequences from about 179 million T cells. About 280 gigabases of sequencing data and 91 million or so unique TCR sequences made up an early release that covered approximately 650 HLA-typed donors. The genetic ancestry cluster associated with self-reported Caucasian donors included about four fifths of the approximately 400 genotyped donors. The study aimed to test whether signatures of past pathogen exposure could be identified by cataloging public T cell receptors. The study profiled the T cell repertoires of 550 to 700 subjects by immunosequencing and related them to cytomegalovirus serostatus. In addition to the first cohort of 650 to 800 subjects, a separate validation cohort of approximately 110 different subjects was used. To predict cytomegalovirus infection status, the study combined high-throughput TCR immunosequencing, statistical association of individual TCRs with disease status, and machine learning. In a later analysis, previously published TCR beta repertoires from some 640 donors were re-analyzed and high-resolution HLA genotyping was added so that TCR occurrence patterns could be studied. The later analysis used no new phenotypic data to find candidate immune exposures, relying instead on TCR beta sequences and their occurrence across donors. An earlier analysis of some 600 of the donors applied high-throughput TCR beta sequencing to assess whether each TCR beta V gene segment acted as functional or pseudogenic. Donor age, sex, ethnicity and CMV serostatus were collected together with the repertoire data. A later genetic analysis used genome-wide SNP genotypes for about 65% of the 666 donors, treating that subset as a discovery cohort. All discovery cohort repertoires had been generated on a single sequencing platform. HLA typing included class I and class II loci at four-digit resolution. Typing coverage differed by locus: A, B, C, DRB1 and DQB1 were typed in roughly 629-630 donors, DQA1 in about 500, DPA1 in some 600, and DPB1 in around 440. A handful of DR-DQ haplotypes were handled as single units for association and clustering because linkage in the cohort was strong. Among 350 to 400 genotyped donors of the cohort, an average of 235,054 unique TCR beta nucleotide sequences were sequenced per donor, around a sixth of them non-productive.

The cohort comprised more than 550 healthy bone marrow donors. Cohort members were all nominally healthy when sampled, although unrecorded immune exposures were likely present. The donor was CMV seropositive and belonged to the group of 250 to 300 seropositive cohort members. A peripheral blood sample was collected from each donor, and TCR beta sequencing was performed on peripheral blood mononuclear cells. The Qiagen DNeasy Blood Extraction Kit was used to extract genomic DNA from the blood cell samples. The paper as a whole reports these results and caveats: Several of the top co-occurrence clusters appeared to be linked to parvovirus B19, influenza, CMV and Epstein-Barr virus, according to a later analysis. Specific HLA alleles were associated with about 17,000 TCR beta sequences at a false discovery rate of 0.05 in a later analysis. CMV serostatus was the only immune exposure information available for the cohort. A later analysis found that TCR association rates varied across HLA loci, with DRB1 alleles showing the most associated TCRs and HLA-C alleles the fewest. In vitro tests confirmed that a few of the cytomegalovirus-associated TCR beta chains recognize cytomegalovirus antigens. Because counts were too low, around 18 rarely observed V segments, including chromosome 9 orphons, were left out of the earlier analysis of about 620 of the donors. In a later analysis, most CMV-associated TCR beta chains were found to appear HLA-restricted, with HLA associations seemingly driven largely by CMV exposure. The cohort was sequenced for TCR beta chains only, and without alpha or paired-chain data the features that could be detected were limited. A further reported finding was that TCR beta sequences accurately predicted the HLA-A and HLA-B alleles for most subjects in the first cohort. Most TCR sequences were observed very rarely across donors, whereas some public TCRs were present in many individuals. In an earlier analysis of around 600 of the donors, most TCR beta V segments appeared in productive rearrangements about 90% or about 30% of the time, broadly matching IMGT annotations. In a later analysis, HLA-associated TCR beta chains showed more clonal expansion and lower generation probabilities than non-associated chains that were equally common. Linkage disequilibrium might explain the correlated functional status among segregating V segments, but an unknown experimental factor could not be excluded. The authors suggested that the approach could potentially be generalized to other disease states and immunological phenotypes. A later genetic analysis associated a missense DCLRE1C variant with V-gene and J-gene trimming of TCR beta chains, and an independent cohort replicated the association. When HLA alleles, especially DR and DQ, strongly co-occurred, TCR associations were difficult to assign to individual alleles. Compared with the roughly 670-donor mean, donors in an Asian-associated ancestry cluster had fewer N-insertions in productive TCRs, according to a later genetic analysis. HLA typing was unavailable for some donors at each locus, so association tests used only the typed subset. The presence/absence analyses assumed that sequencing depth was roughly uniform across donors, and that assumption may not be true. The sequencing pipeline was judged likely to have produced a cluster of highly shared sequence variants as a technical artifact. A total of fewer than 200 TCR beta chains were listed by the study as associated with cytomegalovirus. The classifier was reported to diagnose cytomegalovirus status with high specificity and sensitivity in both the original cohort and the validation cohort.

Receptors were amplified or captured by the immunoSEQ multiplex PCR assay. For the multiplex PCR, a mixture combining 60 forward primers for TCR Vbeta segments and 13 reverse primers for TCR Jbeta segments was used. A multiplex PCR assay on genomic DNA amplified the CDR3 region of rearranged TCR beta genes. The amplified TCR beta libraries were sequenced on the Illumina HiSeq System as 87-base-pair reads. Concerning the study's data processing: Across the roughly 640 repertoires, a later analysis counted approximately 75 million unique TCR beta chains, roughly 11 million of which were shared by at least two donors. Raw reads were error-corrected and collapsed into unique sequences with a nearest-neighbor algorithm that merged closely related sequences to remove PCR and sequencing errors. V, D and J gene segments were assigned by aligning CDR3 sequences to IMGT reference sequences. Each retained sequence needed at least a six-nucleotide match to both a V gene segment and a J gene segment. Rearrangements were classified as productive when the CDR3 lacked stop codons and remained in frame with V and J, and all other rearrangements were classified as non-productive. Following IMGT convention, CDR3 was defined as the stretch from the second conserved V-encoded cysteine to the conserved J-encoded phenylalanine. Sequences without an unambiguous match to a single V gene segment were excluded from the earlier analysis of about 630 of the donors. In an earlier analysis of a few hundred of the donors, V segments were called functional above 56.7% productive rearrangements and were called segregating when the between-donor standard deviation exceeded 5%. A statistical classification framework was built for diagnosing cytomegalovirus status from the catalog of TCR beta chain sequences. In a later analysis, V and J genes were assigned by comparing TCR nucleotide sequences against IMGT/GENE-DB human TR gene sequences. Using the TCRdist pipeline, a later analysis assigned CDR3 sequences along with most-parsimonious VDJ recombination scenarios. In a later analysis, every TCR beta chain was defined by the combination of its CDR3 amino acid sequence and its V-gene family, and reads without a unique V-gene family were dropped. As a way to deal with suspected cross-contamination and a sequencing artifact, a later analysis dropped approximately 590 nucleotide sequences that were highly shared and had low generation probability. A later analysis calculated a clonal expansion index for each public chain from normalized within-repertoire ranks of inferred template counts. Generation probabilities in a later analysis came from a VDJ recombination model fitted to out-of-frame rearrangements, and those results were checked against IGoR. A later analysis scored TCR-TCR, TCR-HLA and TCR-CMV co-occurrence with hypergeometric tests, applying a repertoire-size bias correction to TCR pairs. To estimate false discovery rates, a later analysis permuted the HLA or CMV assignments 20 times. In a later analysis, co-occurring TCRs were grouped with DBSCAN, and TCRdist sequence similarity was added when clustering was performed within HLA-allele-positive subsets. Co-occurrence clustering excluded repertoires with fewer than 30,000 or more than 120,000 public chains, plus five with anomalous nucleotide sharing. TCRdb retrieved this table from immuneACCESS and kept in-frame rearrangements only. Not all clones are present; in checked studies, unresolved V genes account for under half, and no reason is known for the remainder. The V and J calls and the clone size are those of that table, but D and trimming were determined from the DNA. The sample data list around 120,000 clones, and 75% to 85% of these were observed just once. The ten largest clonotypes hold about 4.5% of the sample.

Comments on this clone: What antigen it recognizes has not been identified. Nothing much larger sits one base from this clone, and base qualities are not available.

Sequencing was carried out using PBMCs. This TCR was sampled from a man in his thirties or forties in good health and CMV-seropositive.

The CDR3 reads CASARDFRTDTQYF. The nucleotides are TGTGCCAGCGCACGGGACTTCCGCACAGATACGCAGTATTTT. The V gene is TRBV6-5 and the J gene is TRBJ2-3; a tentative D call is TRBD2 (6 bases match). CDR1 and CDR2 are read off the germline V gene as MNHEY and SVGAGI. Its CDR3 holds 14 amino acids, cysteine through phenylalanine. The kept DNA is CDR3 alone, 42 bases in frame from the first base. Between the V and J ends, shortened by 8 bases and 1 base respectively, the junction contains 13 bases.